There are a few counts of the clone carrying this T cell receptor (beta chain). Its antigen is as yet unknown. In germline, CDR1 is KGHSH, CDR2 LQKENI. This CDR3 spans 16 amino acids. Trimming left V 1 base short and J 1 base short, with 13 bases between. This specimen belongs to a study of T-cell reconstitution after alpha-beta-depleted transplantation in children. General study points: Approximately two months post-transplant, alpha-beta T cells reportedly originated from several hundred expanded graft clones. Elevated TCRbeta diversity at day 60 was traced, in some patients, to surviving recipient T cells and thymic progenitors. T-cell numbers and diversity, one year after transplant, stemmed largely from T cells that were newly produced.

Unique molecular identifiers were used in preparing the TCRbeta library. MiXCR, run by TCRdb on the PCR reads, gives a single entry per CDR3 protein. The sample consists of about 830,000 distinct CDR3 sequences, 16% of them appearing once. This sequence joins TRBV18 and TRBJ1-1, with D maybe TRBD1 (5 bases). This specimen was PBMCs, mostly from graft donor cells, taken 360 days after TCRalphabeta/CD19-depleted stem cell transplant. The source is a male patient under 18 who had a stem cell transplant for acute lymphoblastic leukemia, so the T cells may come from the graft donor. The CDR3 sequence: CASSPLRGNQNTEAFF. DNA for the CDR3: TGTGCCAGCTCACCACTCCGGGGGAATCAGAACACTGAAGCTTTCTTT.